These T cell receptor beta chains were read from a single sample in a study of shared clonotypes between healthy human individuals. The repertoire was sequenced with immunoSEQ multiplex PCR; TCRdb's copy has only in-frame clones and lacks some. The sample carries approximately 400,000 clones, 90% to 98% recorded once. Sequencing was carried out using memory CD8+ T cells sorted from blood. All receptors derive from a man aged 30-40 years in good health. CDR3s include the opening cysteine and the closing phenylalanine or tryptophan. Each record gives: J gene, D gene, V gene, clone size, CDR3 DNA, CDR3 protein. A D gene is named only where the DNA matches it firmly. Only some rows state a clone size, as once, few, many or a class for expanded clones.

J: TRBJ2-2; D: TRBD1; V: TRBV11-2; size: -; DNA: TGTGCCAGCAGCTTAGGCCTCGGACAGGGTAAATTAGCCGGGGAGCTGTTTTTT; CDR3: CASSLGLGQGKLAGELFF
J: TRBJ1-2; D: -; V: TRBV6-5; size: few; DNA: TGTGCCAGCATCGGGGACTCAGGTGGCTACACCTTC; CDR3: CASIGDSGGYTF
J: TRBJ2-3; D: TRBD2; V: TRBV5-4; size: -; DNA: TGTGCCAGCAGCTCCCTTCGGGGGACCCGGCGGGAGGGCCCAGATACGCAGTATTTT; CDR3: CASSSLRGTRREGPDTQYF
J: TRBJ1-1; D: -; V: TRBV11-2; size: -; DNA: TGTGCCAGCATCCCCCGACAGAACACTGAAGCTTTCTTT; CDR3: CASIPRQNTEAFF
J: TRBJ1-4; D: TRBD1; V: TRBV25-1; size: -; DNA: TGTGCCAGCAAAGGACAGGAGAATGAAAAACTGTTTTTT; CDR3: CASKGQENEKLFF
J: TRBJ2-7; D: -; V: TRBV19; size: -; DNA: TGTGCCAGTAGTGCGGGACCTTCTTACGAGCAGTACTTC; CDR3: CASSAGPSYEQYF
J: TRBJ2-7; D: -; V: TRBV13; size: once; DNA: TGTGCCAGCAGTCACGGGGCAGGGGCCTACGAGCAGTACTTC; CDR3: CASSHGAGAYEQYF
J: TRBJ2-2; D: -; V: TRBV25-1; size: -; DNA: TGTGCCAGCAGTTTTCTAGGCCAGAACACCGGGGAGCTGTTTTTT; CDR3: CASSFLGQNTGELFF
J: TRBJ2-3; D: -; V: TRBV30; size: -; DNA: TGTGCCTGGAGTGTATTTCTTAGCGGCTCCACAGATACGCAGTATTTT; CDR3: CAWSVFLSGSTDTQYF
J: TRBJ2-7; D: -; V: TRBV5-3; size: -; DNA: TGTGCCAGAATAGTCAGGGCCAACCCCTACGAGCAGTACTTC; CDR3: CARIVRANPYEQYF
J: TRBJ2-3; D: -; V: TRBV5-4; size: -; DNA: TGTGCCAGCAGCTTTACGTGGGCTAGCACAGATACGCAGTATTTT; CDR3: CASSFTWASTDTQYF
J: TRBJ2-1; D: -; V: TRBV10-2; size: -; DNA: TGCGTTACGGGGCGGGTTTACAATGAGCAGTTCTTC; CDR3: CVTGRVYNEQFF
J: TRBJ2-4; D: -; V: TRBV28; size: once; DNA: TGTGCCAGCAGTTTGGGCCAAAACATTCAGTACTTC; CDR3: CASSLGQNIQYF
J: TRBJ1-4; D: TRBD1; V: TRBV7-6; size: -; DNA: TGTGCCAGCAGCCCAGGGGGGACAGGATTTGAAAAACTGTTTTTT; CDR3: CASSPGGTGFEKLFF